Listed below are T cell receptor beta chains from one sample, sequenced in a study of blood T cell repertoires in COVID-19. Sequencing used immunoSEQ multiplex PCR; TCRdb keeps in-frame clones, though not all of them. This sample carries some 250,000 clones, about 80% of them seen once, and the ten largest clones take 15%. The sample taken for sequencing was PBMCs or T cells enriched from blood (not recorded which). These receptors were collected from a man aged 35 to 55 who had recovered from COVID-19. Each CDR3 is given with its conserved first and last residue. D genes are given only for firm matches. Clone size appears in some rows only: once, few, many, or a class for an expanded clone.

d_call: TRBD2; v_call: TRBV7-8; j_call: TRBJ2-2; clone_size: -; cdr3_aa: CASSLVLAGGAGELFF; cdr3_nt: TGTGCCAGCAGCTTAGTTCTAGCGGGAGGGGCCGGGGAGCTGTTTTTT
d_call: -; v_call: TRBV4-2; j_call: TRBJ2-5; clone_size: -; cdr3_aa: CASSQSETQYF; cdr3_nt: TGTGCCAGCAGCCAGAGTGAGACCCAGTACTTC
d_call: -; v_call: TRBV7-9; j_call: TRBJ2-3; clone_size: -; cdr3_aa: CASSLRGPSTDTQYF; cdr3_nt: TGTGCCAGCAGCCTCAGGGGCCCGAGCACAGATACGCAGTATTTT
d_call: -; v_call: TRBV9; j_call: TRBJ2-1; clone_size: -; cdr3_aa: CASSGQVANNEQFF; cdr3_nt: TGTGCCAGCAGCGGACAGGTGGCTAATAATGAGCAGTTCTTC
d_call: TRBD2; v_call: TRBV7-2; j_call: TRBJ2-1; clone_size: -; cdr3_aa: CGGGLYNEQFF; cdr3_nt: TGTGGCGGGGGATTATACAATGAGCAGTTCTTC
d_call: -; v_call: TRBV12-3/TRBV12-4; j_call: TRBJ2-1; clone_size: -; cdr3_aa: CASSFLAGNEQFF; cdr3_nt: TGTGCCAGCAGTTTTTTGGCGGGAAATGAGCAGTTCTTC
d_call: TRBD1; v_call: TRBV2; j_call: TRBJ2-7; clone_size: once; cdr3_aa: CAVGGRGPYEQYF; cdr3_nt: TGTGCCGTCGGGGGCAGGGGGCCTTACGAGCAGTACTTC
d_call: -; v_call: TRBV7-4; j_call: TRBJ1-5; clone_size: -; cdr3_aa: CASSSGSGIKQPQHF; cdr3_nt: TGTGCCAGCAGCTCCGGTTCAGGTATTAAACAGCCCCAGCATTTT
d_call: -; v_call: TRBV7-9; j_call: TRBJ1-1; clone_size: once; cdr3_aa: CASRDQAGLGTEAFF; cdr3_nt: TGTGCCAGCAGGGATCAGGCGGGGTTGGGCACTGAAGCTTTCTTT
d_call: -; v_call: TRBV6-1; j_call: TRBJ2-5; clone_size: -; cdr3_aa: CASSEKGGALYWETQYF; cdr3_nt: TGTGCCAGCAGTGAAAAGGGGGGGGCCCTCTATTGGGAGACCCAGTACTTC
d_call: -; v_call: TRBV9; j_call: TRBJ1-6; clone_size: few; cdr3_aa: CASSVLSGDSPLHF; cdr3_nt: TGTGCCAGCAGCGTACTGTCCGGGGATTCACCCCTCCACTTT
d_call: TRBD2; v_call: TRBV30; j_call: TRBJ2-6; clone_size: once; cdr3_aa: CAWARSKLGTSGKAGANVLTF; cdr3_nt: TGTGCCTGGGCCAGATCTAAGCTTGGGACTAGCGGGAAGGCTGGGGCCAACGTCCTGACTTTC
d_call: -; v_call: TRBV18; j_call: TRBJ2-2; clone_size: -; cdr3_aa: CASSPYGGTGELFF; cdr3_nt: TGTGCCAGCTCACCCTACGGGGGTACCGGGGAGCTGTTTTTT
d_call: -; v_call: TRBV11-3; j_call: TRBJ2-1; clone_size: -; cdr3_aa: CASSKQGETYNEQFF; cdr3_nt: TGTGCCAGCAGCAAACAGGGTGAGACCTACAATGAGCAGTTCTTC
d_call: -; v_call: TRBV4-1; j_call: TRBJ1-5; clone_size: -; cdr3_aa: CASSQGENSNQPQHF; cdr3_nt: TGCGCCAGCAGCCAAGGAGAAAATAGCAATCAGCCCCAGCATTTT
d_call: TRBD1; v_call: TRBV6-5; j_call: TRBJ2-1; clone_size: -; cdr3_aa: CASSHRGPDRGQFF; cdr3_nt: TGTGCCAGCAGCCACAGGGGGCCCGATCGGGGGCAGTTCTTC
d_call: -; v_call: TRBV11-2; j_call: TRBJ2-7; clone_size: -; cdr3_aa: CASSYLRDRSYEQYF; cdr3_nt: TGTGCCAGCAGCTACCTGCGGGACCGTTCCTACGAGCAGTACTTC
d_call: TRBD2; v_call: TRBV7-6; j_call: TRBJ2-1; clone_size: -; cdr3_aa: CASTSSGNEQFF; cdr3_nt: TGTGCCAGCACTAGTAGCGGGAATGAGCAGTTCTTC
d_call: -; v_call: TRBV11-1; j_call: TRBJ2-1; clone_size: -; cdr3_aa: CASSLVAGAYNEQFF; cdr3_nt: TGTGCCAGCAGCTTAGTTGCGGGGGCATACAATGAGCAGTTCTTC
d_call: TRBD2; v_call: TRBV12-3/TRBV12-4; j_call: TRBJ2-7; clone_size: -; cdr3_aa: CATGTSPKEQYF; cdr3_nt: TGTGCCACCGGGACTAGCCCTAAGGAGCAGTACTTC
d_call: -; v_call: TRBV9; j_call: TRBJ1-2; clone_size: -; cdr3_aa: CASSAGSGNYGYTF; cdr3_nt: TGTGCCAGCAGCGCCGGTTCGGGGAACTATGGCTACACCTTC
d_call: TRBD2; v_call: TRBV9; j_call: TRBJ2-5; clone_size: -; cdr3_aa: CASSYGRLAGKETQYF; cdr3_nt: TGTGCCAGCAGCTATGGGAGACTAGCGGGGAAAGAGACCCAGTACTTC
d_call: TRBD1; v_call: TRBV3-1/TRBV3-2; j_call: TRBJ1-5; clone_size: -; cdr3_aa: CASSGTGGSQPQHF; cdr3_nt: TGTGCCAGCAGCGGTACAGGGGGCAGTCAGCCCCAGCATTTT
d_call: TRBD2; v_call: TRBV7-2; j_call: TRBJ2-2; clone_size: -; cdr3_aa: CASSLQRGPGTGELFF; cdr3_nt: TGTGCCAGCAGCTTACAGCGGGGGCCGGGAACCGGGGAGCTGTTTTTT
d_call: TRBD1; v_call: TRBV14; j_call: TRBJ1-4; clone_size: -; cdr3_aa: CASSQNFQGGKLFF; cdr3_nt: TGTGCCAGCAGCCAAAACTTCCAGGGGGGAAAACTGTTTTTT
d_call: -; v_call: TRBV6-2/TRBV6-3; j_call: TRBJ2-7; clone_size: once; cdr3_aa: CASSYSRDLTYEQYF; cdr3_nt: TGTGCCAGCAGTTACTCGAGGGACTTAACCTACGAGCAGTACTTC
d_call: -; v_call: TRBV11-2; j_call: TRBJ2-3; clone_size: -; cdr3_aa: CASSFSSGSTDTQYF; cdr3_nt: TGTGCCAGCAGCTTTAGCAGCGGGAGCACAGATACGCAGTATTTT
d_call: TRBD2; v_call: TRBV7-9; j_call: TRBJ2-1; clone_size: -; cdr3_aa: CASSFVLAGLAYNEQFF; cdr3_nt: TGTGCCAGCAGCTTTGTGCTAGCGGGGTTGGCCTACAATGAGCAGTTCTTC
d_call: TRBD1; v_call: TRBV5-5; j_call: TRBJ1-5; clone_size: -; cdr3_aa: CASSSGQGNQPQHF; cdr3_nt: TGTGCCAGCAGCTCGGGACAGGGGAATCAGCCCCAGCATTTT
d_call: TRBD2; v_call: TRBV11-3; j_call: TRBJ2-2; clone_size: few; cdr3_aa: CASSRGLAGGTGELFF; cdr3_nt: TGTGCCAGCAGCCGAGGACTAGCGGGAGGAACCGGGGAGCTGTTTTTT
d_call: TRBD1; v_call: TRBV15; j_call: TRBJ1-3; clone_size: -; cdr3_aa: CATSRTGTGVGNTIYF; cdr3_nt: TGTGCCACCAGCAGGACCGGGACAGGGGTTGGAAACACCATATATTTT
d_call: TRBD2; v_call: TRBV7-3; j_call: TRBJ2-1; clone_size: -; cdr3_aa: CASSLRASGKNEQFF; cdr3_nt: TGTGCCAGCAGCTTAAGGGCTAGCGGGAAGAATGAGCAGTTCTTC
d_call: TRBD1; v_call: TRBV5-1; j_call: TRBJ2-3; clone_size: once; cdr3_aa: CASSGQGPDTQYF; cdr3_nt: TGCGCCAGCAGCGGACAGGGGCCAGATACGCAGTATTTT
d_call: TRBD2; v_call: TRBV28; j_call: TRBJ2-1; clone_size: -; cdr3_aa: CASSIMRGTSGRLGEQFF; cdr3_nt: TGTGCCAGCAGCATTATGAGGGGGACTAGCGGGAGGTTGGGTGAGCAGTTCTTC
d_call: TRBD1; v_call: TRBV7-2; j_call: TRBJ2-1; clone_size: -; cdr3_aa: CASRQDRVVYNEQFF; cdr3_nt: TGTGCCAGCAGGCAAGACAGGGTTGTTTACAATGAGCAGTTCTTC
d_call: TRBD2; v_call: TRBV19; j_call: TRBJ2-5; clone_size: -; cdr3_aa: CASTTTLAGETQYF; cdr3_nt: TGTGCCAGTACCACCACACTAGCGGGAGAGACCCAGTACTTC
d_call: TRBD2; v_call: TRBV28; j_call: TRBJ2-7; clone_size: once; cdr3_aa: CASRPPGGYEQYF; cdr3_nt: TGTGCCAGCAGGCCTCCGGGGGGCTACGAGCAGTACTTC
d_call: -; v_call: TRBV6-6; j_call: TRBJ1-1; clone_size: -; cdr3_aa: CASRTDRSQLNTEAFF; cdr3_nt: TGTGCCAGCAGAACCGACAGATCCCAACTAAACACTGAAGCTTTCTTT
d_call: -; v_call: TRBV30; j_call: TRBJ2-6; clone_size: -; cdr3_aa: CAWSTNIGANVLTF; cdr3_nt: TGTGCCTGGAGTACGAACATAGGGGCCAACGTCCTGACTTTC